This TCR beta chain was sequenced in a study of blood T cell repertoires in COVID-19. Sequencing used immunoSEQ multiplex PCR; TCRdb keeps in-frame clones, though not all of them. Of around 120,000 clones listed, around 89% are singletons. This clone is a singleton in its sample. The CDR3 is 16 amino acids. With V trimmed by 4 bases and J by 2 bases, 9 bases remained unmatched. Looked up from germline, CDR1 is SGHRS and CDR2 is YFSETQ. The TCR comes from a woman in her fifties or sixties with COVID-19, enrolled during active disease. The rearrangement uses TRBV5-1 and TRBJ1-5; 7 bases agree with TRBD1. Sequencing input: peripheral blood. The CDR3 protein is CASSPMAGGGNQPQHF. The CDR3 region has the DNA TGCGCCAGCAGCCCGATGGCAGGGGGTGGCAATCAGCCCCAGCATTTT.